Presented here are 29 T cell receptor beta chains from one specimen sequenced in a study of human thymus T cells. TCRdb keeps only in-frame clones here, not all; method: immunoSEQ multiplex PCR. This table has some 80,000 clones, around 96% appearing once. The source of the thymus tissue was resections taken during corrective heart surgery. Sequenced material: thymus tissue. The receptors shown here come from a boy younger than two with a congenital heart defect but otherwise immunologically healthy.

In this sample, this clone turned up a few times. The chain recombines TRBV28 with TRBJ2-7; weak D call: TRBD2 (6 bases). Germline V CDR1 and CDR2: MDHEN, SYDVKM. V dropped 5 bases and J dropped 3 bases, with 14 bases sitting between them. The CDR3 totals 14 residues. In nucleotides, the CDR3 is TGTGCCAGCAGTCCTAAGCCGGGGGACTACGAGCAGTACTTC. It encodes CASSPKPGDYEQYF.

The rearrangement links TRBV4-1 to TRBJ2-1, with TRBD1 matching 7 bases. J was trimmed by 2 bases and V by 3 bases; bases with no gene match: 10. CDR1 MGHRA and CDR2 YSYEKL come from the germline V gene. This CDR3 has 17 amino acids. In nucleotides, the CDR3 is TGCGCCAGCAGCCACGAACCGTCAGGGGGTCCCTACAATGAGCAGTTCTTC. This gives the protein CASSHEPSGGPYNEQFF.

The V gene is TRBV28, the J gene TRBJ2-7; a weak D match, TRBD1 (6 bases). Deletions cut 10 bases from V and 1 base from J, with 14 bases between. The germline V gene encodes CDR1 MDHEN and CDR2 SYDVKM. There are 13 residues in the CDR3. The CDR3 region has the DNA TGTGCCACCTTAAGGGGGTTGTCCTACGAGCAGTACTTC. Translated: CATLRGLSYEQYF.

The chain carries TRBV7-2 and TRBJ2-7, with 7 bases lining up with TRBD1. This CDR3 comprises 16 residues. The ends lost 6 bases at V and 0 bases at J; junction bases unmatched: 11. In germline, CDR1 is SGHTA, CDR2 FQGNSA. This chain's CDR3 is CASRPSPRDSSYEQYF. The CDR3 DNA reads TGTGCCAGCAGACCTAGCCCCCGGGACAGCTCCTACGAGCAGTACTTC. Based on the CDR3 plus reference TRBV7-2 and TRBJ2-7, the full variable domain is GAGVSQSPSNKVTEKGKDVELRCDPISGHTALYWYRQSLGQGLEFLIYFQGNSAPDKSGLPSDRFSAERTGGSVSTLTIQRTQQEDSAVYLCASRPSPRDSSYEQYFGPGTRLTVT.

V and J are TRBV29-1 and TRBJ2-1; a possible D gene is TRBD2 (5 bases). CDR3 size: 13 residues. V was pared by 1 base and J by 5 bases, with 9 bases between. Germline CDR1 SQVTM, CDR2 ANQGSEA. The CDR3 DNA is TGCAGCGTTGAAGGTAGCGACGACAATGAGCAGTTCTTC. This encodes CSVEGSDDNEQFF.

The chain employs TRBV4-3 and TRBJ2-5; the D is unclear. The germline V gene encodes CDR1 LGHNA and CDR2 YSLEER. The germline V and J ends were trimmed by 3 bases and 0 bases, with 14 bases remaining between them. This CDR3 has 16 residues. This chain's CDR3 is CASSQRWGEDQETQYF. The CDR3, as DNA: TGCGCCAGCAGCCAGAGGTGGGGTGAGGACCAAGAGACCCAGTACTTC.

The J gene is TRBJ2-7, the V gene TRBV7-2, with 7 bases identical to TRBD2. The CDR3 length is 17 residues. CDR1 and CDR2 (germline): SGHTA, FQGNSA. Trimming at V came to 4 bases and at J to 2 bases, leaving 14 bases not matched to a gene. DNA of the CDR3: TGTGCCAGCAGCTCTTCTTATGGGAGGGCTTTACCCTACGAGCAGTACTTC. Encoded protein: CASSSSYGRALPYEQYF. Full variable domain (rest looked up from reference TRBV7-2 and TRBJ2-7): GAGVSQSPSNKVTEKGKDVELRCDPISGHTALYWYRQSLGQGLEFLIYFQGNSAPDKSGLPSDRFSAERTGGSVSTLTIQRTQQEDSAVYLCASSSSYGRALPYEQYFGPGTRLTVT.

The sample holds one count of this clone. This chain connects TRBV5-8 to TRBJ1-6; a possible D gene is TRBD1 (6 bases). The CDR3 is 15 residues long. Germline V gene data show CDR1 as SGHTS and CDR2 as YDEGEE. Trimming cost V 2 bases and J 7 bases, with 13 bases left between them. As DNA, the CDR3 is TGTGCCAGCAGCTTTTCCGGGGGCGGGAATTCACCCCTCCACTTT. Translation gives CASSFSGGGNSPLHF.

The rearrangement joins TRBV7-2 to TRBJ1-2, with D tentatively TRBD1 (6 bases). Germline V gives CDR1 SGHTA, CDR2 FQGNSA. The V end lost 2 bases, the J end lost 5 bases, and 12 bases lay between the germline ends. This CDR3 is 14 amino acids long. In DNA, the CDR3 is TGTGCCAGCAGCTTACCAACAGGGAGGTATGGCTACACCTTC. This encodes CASSLPTGRYGYTF.

The chain links TRBV11-2 to TRBJ1-2, with D possibly matching TRBD1 (5 bases). The CDR3 totals 14 residues. Germline lookup yields CDR1 SGHAT and CDR2 FQNNGV. V was cut by 5 bases and J by 8 bases, with 18 bases left in between. CDR3 bases: TGTGCCAGCAGCCCCCAGGGATGGTCGAGAGGCTACACCTTC. Its protein product is CASSPQGWSRGYTF.

The chain links TRBV7-9 to TRBJ2-7; D is ambiguous. The CDR3 length is 14 residues. Trimming took off 5 bases at V and 2 bases at J, with 13 bases between the two ends. CDR1 is SEHNR and CDR2 is FQNEAQ in the germline V gene (reference sequence). Here the CDR3 reads CASSPIASTYEQYF. CDR3 bases: TGTGCCAGCAGCCCGATAGCCTCTACCTACGAGCAGTACTTC.

CDR3 protein: CASSSRSAPGHEQYF. CDR3 nucleotides: TGTGCCAGCAGCTCCCGGTCGGCGCCCGGCCACGAGCAGTACTTC. The chain has TRBV11-2 and TRBJ2-7; D not resolved. In germline, CDR1 is SGHAT, CDR2 FQNNGV. Between the trimmed V and J ends, which lost 4 bases and 5 bases, there was a span of 18 bases. The CDR3 covers 15 residues.

This clone was detected only once. The chain employs TRBV6-1 and TRBJ2-1; D is unresolved. Germline CDR1 is MNHNS and CDR2 is SASEGT. With 1 base removed from V and 13 bases from J, the gap between germline ends came to 8 bases. The length of the CDR3 is 11 residues. CDR3 sequence (DNA): TGTGCCAGCAGTGAAGGGAGACCTCAGTTCTTC. Residues: CASSEGRPQFF.

The chain uses TRBV14 and TRBJ2-4, with TRBD1 identical over 12 bases. The V gene end was trimmed by 0 bases and the J gene end by 3 bases; junction bases not matched to a gene: 18. The CDR3 spans 22 residues. The germline V gene has CDR1 SGHDN and CDR2 FVKESK. The CDR3 coding sequence is TGTGCCAGCAGCCAAGAATTAACTCCGGGACAGGGGGCGCGGGATCACAAAAACATTCAGTACTTC. Amino acid sequence: CASSQELTPGQGARDHKNIQYF. Full variable domain (rest looked up from reference TRBV14 and TRBJ2-4): EAGVTQFPSHSVIEKGQTVTLRCDPISGHDNLYWYRRVMGKEIKFLLHFVKESKQDESGMPNNRFLAERTGGTYSTLKVQPAELEDSGVYFCASSQELTPGQGARDHKNIQYFGAGTRLSVL.

The chain is built from TRBV19 and TRBJ1-4; D unclear. Germline V gene data show CDR1 as LNHDA and CDR2 as SQIVND (reference sequence). CDR3 size: 15 residues. Deletions cut 6 bases from V and 7 bases from J, with 18 bases between. CDR3 DNA sequence: TGTGCCAGTAGCCCCGGAAGGGAAAAGGGTGAAAAACTGTTTTTT. This codes for CASSPGREKGEKLFF.

The chain is built from TRBV7-2 and TRBJ1-1; D gene ambiguous. Trimming pared 1 base from V and 0 bases from J, leaving 6 bases between. This CDR3 comprises 14 residues. Germline CDR1 SGHTA, CDR2 FQGNSA. The chain's CDR3 is CASSLGSMNTEAFF. Here the CDR3 DNA reads TGTGCCAGCAGCTTAGGATCCATGAACACTGAAGCTTTCTTT. Full variable domain (outside the CDR3, taken from reference TRBV7-2 and TRBJ1-1): GAGVSQSPSNKVTEKGKDVELRCDPISGHTALYWYRQSLGQGLEFLIYFQGNSAPDKSGLPSDRFSAERTGGSVSTLTIQRTQQEDSAVYLCASSLGSMNTEAFFGQGTRLTVV.

The rearrangement joins TRBV5-6 to TRBJ1-1; D call uncertain. The CDR3 loop spans 15 amino acids. V gave up 0 bases and J gave up 3 bases, with 12 bases separating them. Looked up from germline, CDR1 is SGHDT and CDR2 is YYEEEE. CDR3 loop: CASSLVREMDTEAFF. The CDR3 region has the DNA TGTGCCAGCAGCTTGGTTAGGGAGATGGACACTGAAGCTTTCTTT.

Of note for this clone: One junction end does not reproduce the germline sequence, and a read error may be involved. This sequence joins TRBV25-1 and TRBJ1-6; D unclear. The CDR3 runs 14 residues. CDR1 is MGHDK, CDR2 SYGVNS, per germline. This chain's CDR3 is CANSEPINNSPLHF. The CDR3 nucleotides read TGTGCCAACAGTGAACCCATAAATAATTCACCCCTCCACTTT.

This clone was seen a single time. The J gene is TRBJ2-5, the V gene TRBV4-3; TRBD2 agrees at 16 bases. Unmatched junction bases numbered 7, after V lost 4 bases and J lost 2 bases. This CDR3 has 18 amino acids. The germline CDR1 and CDR2 sequences are LGHNA and YSLEER. In DNA form, the CDR3 reads TGCGCCAGCAGCCGAAAGGGACTAGCGGGGGGGATTCAAGAGACCCAGTACTTC. The encoded protein is CASSRKGLAGGIQETQYF.

This chain links TRBV27 with TRBJ1-4; perhaps TRBD1 as D (5 bases). The V end lost 5 bases, the J end lost 4 bases, and 14 bases lay between the germline ends. This CDR3 has 15 residues. CDR1 and CDR2 (germline): MNHEY, SMNVEV (reference sequence). Here the CDR3 DNA reads TGTGCCAGCAGTGCGCTTAGGGACGGTAATGAAAAACTGTTTTTT. Translating it yields CASSALRDGNEKLFF.

J is TRBJ1-2 and V is TRBV28, with 8 bases identical to TRBD1. Germline assignment: CDR1 MDHEN and CDR2 SYDVKM. The CDR3 has 15 residues. J gave up 4 bases and V 3 bases, and 7 bases lay outside the gene matches. CDR3 sequence reads: CASSFKRDRSYGYTF. CDR3 DNA: TGTGCCAGCAGTTTTAAAAGGGACAGGTCCTATGGCTACACCTTC.

The chain carries TRBV7-9 and TRBJ2-2; TRBD1 agrees at 7 bases. Germline V CDR1 and CDR2: SEHNR, FQNEAQ (reference sequence). The V segment lost 5 bases and the J segment 10 bases; nucleotides outside the gene matches: 10. This CDR3 has 14 amino acids. The CDR3 loop is CASSDTKQGTELFF. The CDR3 coding sequence is TGTGCCAGCAGCGATACCAAACAGGGGACGGAGCTGTTTTTT.

The CDR3 DNA reads TGTGCCACCAGCAGACCGGGACTGCGCACAGATACGCAGTATTTT. Amino acids: CATSRPGLRTDTQYF. The chain joins TRBV15 to TRBJ2-3, with D maybe TRBD2 (6 bases). V was shortened by 2 bases and J by 1 base, with 10 bases between the two germline ends. The CDR3 sequence is 15 residues long. The germline V gene encodes CDR1 LNHNV and CDR2 YYDKDF (reference sequence).

The chain couples TRBV12-5 to TRBJ1-6; TRBD1 agrees at 7 bases. The V gene's germline CDR1 is LGHNT and CDR2 FRNRAP. CDR3 size: 16 residues. The junction had 11 bases not matched to a gene; V was cut back by 2 bases and J by 10 bases. DNA of the CDR3: TGTGCTAGTGGTTTGACTCTTCGACAGGGTGGGTCACCCCTCCACTTT. Translating it yields CASGLTLRQGGSPLHF. The full variable domain, in which reference TRBV12-5 and TRBJ1-6 provide the parts outside the CDR3, is DARVTQTPRHKVTEMGQEVTMRCQPILGHNTVFWYRQTMMQGLELLAYFRNRAPLDDSGMPKDRFSAEMPDATLATLKIQPSEPRDSAVYFCASGLTLRQGGSPLHFGNGTRLTVT.

The chain is built from TRBV28 and TRBJ2-7; TRBD2 matches at 9 bases. The CDR3 has 14 amino acids. CDR1 MDHEN and CDR2 SYDVKM come from the germline V gene. The V segment lost 6 bases and the J segment 4 bases; nucleotides outside the gene matches: 7. The CDR3 region has the DNA TGTGCCAGCAGGCCTGGGGCGGGAGGGTACGAGCAGTACTTC. Residues: CASRPGAGGYEQYF.

The chain has TRBV19 and TRBJ1-4, with 10 bases matching TRBD1. CDR3 size: 14 residues. Germline CDR1 LNHDA, CDR2 SQIVND (reference sequence). The ends lost 7 bases at V and 8 bases at J; junction bases unmatched: 7. CDR3: CASTKGQGREKLFF. Written as DNA, the CDR3 is TGTGCCAGTACCAAGGGACAGGGGAGGGAAAAACTGTTTTTT.

The gene calls are TRBV6-4 and TRBJ1-1; D is unclear. Per germline, CDR1 MRHNA and CDR2 SNTAGT. The length of the CDR3 is 13 residues. V gave up 5 bases and J gave up 2 bases, with 9 bases separating them. CDR3 DNA sequence: TGTGCCAGCAGTTCGGCCGGTAACACTGAAGCTTTCTTT. Amino acid sequence: CASSSAGNTEAFF.

The V call is TRBV19, the J call TRBJ1-3; 8 bases agree with TRBD1. This CDR3 region has 17 residues. CDR1 LNHDA and CDR2 SQIVND come from the germline V gene (reference sequence). The trim removed 5 bases at V and 0 bases at J, leaving 9 bases unmatched. CDR3: CASSAIGTGHSGNTIYF. In DNA, the CDR3 is TGTGCCAGTAGTGCGATCGGGACAGGCCACTCTGGAAACACCATATATTTT.

V usage is TRBV7-2 and J usage is TRBJ2-2; tentatively, D is TRBD1 or TRBD2 (5 bases each). This CDR3 region has 17 residues. V shed 4 bases and J shed 6 bases, with 21 bases lying between them. Looked up from germline, CDR1 is SGHTA and CDR2 is FQGNSA. The CDR3 bases are TGTGCCAGCAGCTCCCAGATGGGCGTCGGGACGGCCGGGGAGCTGTTTTTT. This sequence encodes CASSSQMGVGTAGELFF.